This TCR beta chain was identified in a study of regulatory T cells in long-lasting Graves disease. Study-level results: Tissue studied was limited to peripheral blood, excluding thyroid tissue.

This sample's time point: newly diagnosed GD, antithyroid drugs for less than 3 months. Extracted PBMC RNA gave rise to the TCR library. About this clonotype itself: Its antigen is currently unknown.

Sequencing libraries for TCR beta were prepared with iRepertoire HTBI primers and Arm-PCR of CDR3 regions. TCRdb called the multiplex PCR reads again in MiXCR, with one record for every CDR3 protein. This sample carries about 470,000 distinct CDR3 sequences, around 15% of them seen once, and the ten largest clones take more than 9%. The CDR3 loop spans 12 amino acids. V was pared by 0 bases and J by 7 bases, with 4 bases between. CDR1 is MDHEN, CDR2 SYDVKM, per germline. The same data also contributed to another study, on T cells in Graves' hyperthyroidism and ophthalmopathy. From that paper: Among the patients, aged 18 to 65, hyperthyroidism was newly diagnosed and had lasted under 2 months.

The chain uses TRBV28 and TRBJ2-1; D remains ambiguous. This receptor was obtained from a man aged 40-49 years with Graves disease. Here the sequenced sample was peripheral blood mononuclear cells (PBMCs), taken at new diagnosis, from a patient treated with antithyroid drugs. The CDR3 region is CASSLWRNEQFF. For the CDR3, the DNA is TGTGCCAGCAGTTTATGGCGAAATGAGCAGTTCTTC.